Listed below are T cell receptor beta chains from one sample, sequenced in a study of cytomegalovirus exposure and HLA in healthy donors. Only in-frame clones appear in the TCRdb table, and some are missing; sequencing was by immunoSEQ multiplex PCR. The sample lists under 65,000 clones; roughly 94% were seen once. What was sequenced was PBMCs. Every receptor here comes from a woman aged 18-29 years in good health and CMV-seropositive. Both conserved end residues are part of each CDR3. Each record gives: V gene, clone size, J gene, CDR3 length, D gene, CDR3 protein, CDR3 DNA. The D gene is left open where the match is weak. Clone sizes are given selectively: once, few, many, or a class where the clone is expanded.

TRBV4-3	NA	TRBJ1-2	17	NA	CASSQDLIWRILEGYTF	TGCGCCAGCAGCCAAGATTTAATATGGAGGATTTTGGAGGGCTACACCTTC
TRBV7-2	NA	TRBJ1-1	15	TRBD1	CASSLAAGGGTEAFF	TGTGCCAGCAGCTTAGCGGCAGGGGGAGGCACTGAAGCTTTCTTT
TRBV19	NA	TRBJ2-1	14	TRBD2	CASSILAGGNEQFF	TGTGCCAGTAGTATACTAGCGGGAGGCAATGAGCAGTTCTTC
TRBV7-8	once	TRBJ1-1	15	NA	CASSLIEQGRTEAFF	TGTGCCAGCAGCTTAATAGAACAAGGGAGGACTGAAGCTTTCTTT
TRBV28	NA	TRBJ2-7	14	TRBD1	CASANDRGGYEQYF	TGTGCCAGCGCGAATGACAGGGGCGGATACGAGCAGTACTTC
TRBV28	NA	TRBJ1-5	15	TRBD1	CASRRTGGNNQPQHF	TGTGCCAGCAGGCGAACAGGGGGCAACAATCAGCCCCAGCATTTT
TRBV5-1	NA	TRBJ2-6	17	NA	CASSRGGLYSGANVLTF	TGCGCCAGCAGCCGCGGGGGCTTATACTCTGGGGCCAACGTCCTGACTTTC
TRBV9	NA	TRBJ2-6	15	NA	CASSGRVSGANVLTF	TGTGCCAGCAGCGGCAGGGTCTCTGGGGCCAACGTCCTGACTTTC
TRBV27	NA	TRBJ2-3	17	NA	CASSLNPRGQGTDTQYF	TGTGCCAGCAGTTTAAATCCACGTGGGCAAGGCACAGATACGCAGTATTTT
TRBV10-3	NA	TRBJ2-5	12	TRBD2	CAIRGVQETQYF	TGTGCCATTCGGGGGGTGCAAGAGACCCAGTACTTC
TRBV18	once	TRBJ2-7	15	TRBD1	CASSPRGTGSREQYF	TGTGCCAGCTCACCACGAGGGACAGGTTCGCGTGAGCAGTACTTC
TRBV18	few	TRBJ1-5	16	NA	CASSPSSGGTNQPQHF	TGTGCCAGCTCACCATCGTCGGGGGGGACCAATCAGCCCCAGCATTTT
TRBV5-4	NA	TRBJ2-3	15	NA	CASSLETRGTDTQYF	TGTGCCAGCAGCTTGGAGACAAGAGGCACAGATACGCAGTATTTT
TRBV28	NA	TRBJ2-5	15	TRBD2	CASSLRGRFLETQYF	TGTGCCAGCAGTTTGCGCGGGAGATTCTTAGAGACCCAGTACTTC
TRBV7-7	NA	TRBJ1-2	11	NA	CAIESGGGYTF	TGTGCGATTGAATCAGGTGGTGGCTACACCTTC
TRBV4-1	NA	TRBJ2-3	16	TRBD1	CASSQAPAGGTGTQYF	TGCGCCAGCAGCCAAGCCCCAGCAGGGGGAACAGGTACGCAGTATTTT
TRBV28	NA	TRBJ1-1	19	TRBD1	CASSAERYRGGKRNTEAFF	TGTGCCAGCAGTGCTGAAAGGTACAGGGGGGGAAAGAGGAACACTGAAGCTTTCTTT
TRBV9	NA	TRBJ2-1	15	TRBD2	CASSGEGGAYNEQFF	TGTGCCAGCAGCGGAGAGGGAGGGGCGTACAATGAGCAGTTCTTC
TRBV7-9	NA	TRBJ2-7	16	TRBD1	CASSLVSRGQGYEQYF	TGTGCCAGCAGCTTGGTGTCGAGGGGACAGGGCTACGAGCAGTACTTC
TRBV14	few	TRBJ1-2	15	TRBD1	CASSRSRGRLVGYTF	TGTGCCAGCAGCCGAAGCAGGGGGCGCTTAGTTGGCTACACCTTC
TRBV10-3	NA	TRBJ2-7	14	NA	CAISEGGGAYEQYF	TGTGCCATCAGTGAAGGAGGGGGGGCCTACGAGCAGTACTTC
TRBV7-8	once	TRBJ1-2	13	TRBD1	CASSYSRGLGYTF	TGTGCCAGCAGTTATAGCAGGGGGCTCGGCTACACCTTC
TRBV5-4	NA	TRBJ2-1	15	NA	CASSLALALSDEQFF	TGTGCCAGCAGCTTGGCCCTAGCGCTCTCAGATGAGCAGTTCTTC
TRBV19	NA	TRBJ2-7	15	NA	CASSIGPASSYEQYF	TGTGCCAGTAGTATAGGCCCAGCGAGCTCCTACGAGCAGTACTTC
TRBV7-6	NA	TRBJ2-7	14	NA	CASSPTFRAYEQYF	TGTGCCAGCAGCCCAACCTTCCGAGCCTACGAGCAGTACTTC
TRBV18	NA	TRBJ2-7	14	TRBD1	CASSSTGPSHEQYF	TGTGCCAGCTCATCGACAGGGCCTTCGCACGAGCAGTACTTC
TRBV5-6	NA	TRBJ1-6	16	TRBD1	CASSFTGDSYNSPLHF	TGTGCCAGCAGCTTTACAGGGGACTCCTATAATTCACCCCTCCACTTT
TRBV4-2	NA	TRBJ2-7	19	TRBD2	CASSQQTSGGFFGSYEQYF	TGTGCCAGCAGCCAACAGACTAGCGGGGGGTTCTTTGGCTCCTACGAGCAGTACTTC
TRBV30	once	TRBJ2-7	14	TRBD1	CAWSRTGTAWVQYF	TGTGCCTGGTCACGGACAGGGACCGCTTGGGTGCAGTACTTC
TRBV5-8	NA	TRBJ1-2	17	TRBD1	CASSLDPGTGRNYGYTF	TGTGCCAGCAGCTTAGACCCCGGGACAGGGAGGAACTATGGCTACACCTTC
TRBV2	once	TRBJ2-7	15	TRBD2	CASSGTSVLTYEQYF	TGTGCCAGCAGTGGGACTAGCGTTTTAACCTACGAGCAGTACTTC
TRBV7-9	NA	TRBJ1-2	14	NA	CASSPTTGSHGYTF	TGTGCCAGCAGTCCCACGACAGGTTCTCATGGCTACACCTTC
TRBV7-9	NA	TRBJ1-1	15	NA	CASSSGGPTNTEAFF	TGTGCCAGCAGCTCGGGGGGGCCGACGAACACTGAAGCTTTCTTT
TRBV19	once	TRBJ2-7	18	NA	CASSIPPLGHGRTYEQYF	TGTGCCAGTAGTATACCTCCATTAGGACATGGAAGAACCTACGAGCAGTACTTC
TRBV15	NA	TRBJ2-5	15	NA	CATSRAPLATETQYF	TGTGCCACCAGCAGAGCCCCACTAGCAACAGAGACCCAGTACTTC
TRBV7-2	NA	TRBJ1-2	12	TRBD1	CASSWTGKGYTF	TGTGCCAGCAGCTGGACAGGGAAGGGCTACACCTTC
TRBV15	NA	TRBJ2-3	14	NA	CATSTTRNTDTQYF	TGTGCCACCAGCACGACTCGGAACACAGATACGCAGTATTTT
TRBV5-4	NA	TRBJ2-1	14	NA	CASSFRAPYNEQFF	TGTGCCAGCAGCTTCAGGGCCCCCTACAATGAGCAGTTCTTC
TRBV13	NA	TRBJ2-1	18	TRBD2	CASSLVGLAGNSYNEQFF	TGTGCCAGCAGCTTAGTGGGACTAGCGGGGAACTCCTACAATGAGCAGTTCTTC
TRBV9	NA	TRBJ2-2	17	NA	CASSVTPRGSNTGELFF	TGTGCCAGCAGCGTAACCCCCAGGGGATCTAACACCGGGGAGCTGTTTTTT
TRBV7-2	NA	TRBJ1-2	16	NA	CASSGLKRTPKYGYTF	TGTGCCAGCAGCGGCCTGAAAAGGACTCCTAAGTATGGCTACACCTTC
TRBV7-2	NA	TRBJ1-5	15	TRBD1	CASSLLTGENQPQHF	TGTGCCAGCAGCTTATTAACAGGGGAAAACCAGCCCCAGCATTTT
TRBV4-1	NA	TRBJ2-5	16	TRBD2	CASSQETAGGPETQYF	TGCGCCAGCAGCCAAGAAACAGCGGGGGGGCCGGAGACCCAGTACTTC
TRBV7-5	NA	TRBJ1-5	15	NA	CARNLRTGRNQPQHF	TGTGCCAGAAACTTGCGGACAGGGCGAAATCAGCCCCAGCATTTT
TRBV4-1	NA	TRBJ2-7	13	NA	CASSQDPGIEQYF	TGCGCCAGCAGCCAAGATCCCGGGATCGAGCAGTACTTC
TRBV11-3	once	TRBJ1-3	13	NA	CASSAGTGNTIYF	TGTGCCAGCAGCGCGGGGACCGGAAACACCATATATTTT
TRBV4-3	NA	TRBJ2-3	16	NA	CASSQYSAQSTDTQYF	TGCGCCAGCAGCCAATACAGTGCCCAGAGCACAGATACGCAGTATTTT
TRBV28	NA	TRBJ1-1	14	TRBD1	CASSPRDRYTEAFF	TGTGCCAGCAGTCCCCGGGACAGGTACACTGAAGCTTTCTTT
TRBV7-3	NA	TRBJ1-5	16	NA	CASSLKRQGCNQPQHF	TGTGCCAGCAGCTTAAAAAGGCAGGGATGCAATCAGCCCCAGCATTTT
TRBV6-5	NA	TRBJ2-6	15	NA	CASSASTAGANVLTF	TGTGCCAGCTCTGCGAGTACAGCTGGGGCCAACGTCCTGACTTTC
TRBV4-2	NA	TRBJ2-1	16	TRBD2	CASSPRLAGDYNEQFF	TGTGCCAGCAGCCCAAGACTAGCGGGGGACTACAATGAGCAGTTCTTC
TRBV10-3	NA	TRBJ1-1	13	TRBD1	CATEGQSNTEAFF	TGTGCCACTGAGGGACAGTCGAACACTGAAGCTTTCTTT
TRBV6-5	NA	TRBJ1-5	14	TRBD1	CASSLRGRGQPQHF	TGTGCCAGCAGTTTAAGGGGGCGCGGGCAGCCCCAGCATTTT
TRBV7-3	NA	TRBJ2-2	18	NA	CASSQNRGGLPNTGELFF	TGTGCCAGCAGCCAAAACAGAGGCGGACTACCGAACACCGGGGAGCTGTTTTTT
TRBV13	NA	TRBJ2-7	14	NA	CASSWFSLAGEQYF	TGTGCCAGCAGCTGGTTTTCCTTAGCTGGCGAGCAGTACTTC
TRBV9	NA	TRBJ1-1	16	NA	CASSGRFGGRGTEAFF	TGTGCCAGCAGCGGACGTTTCGGGGGGCGCGGCACTGAAGCTTTCTTT
TRBV4-3	NA	TRBJ1-2	15	NA	CASSQPGQAYYGYTF	TGCGCCAGCAGCCAACCGGGACAAGCCTACTATGGCTACACCTTC